This T cell receptor beta chain was profiled in a study of cytomegalovirus exposure and HLA in healthy donors. The primer mix had 60 Vbeta and 13 Jbeta primers. Some clones are missing from TCRdb's copy, which holds only in-frame ones; the method was immunoSEQ multiplex PCR. The table records some 190,000 clones, around 87% of them present only once. Germline V CDR1 and CDR2: GTSNPN, SVGIG (reference sequence). The CDR3 is made up of 12 amino acids. V lost 5 bases and J lost 4, with 9 bases in between. Comment on this clone: Its cognate antigen is unknown.

The study, taken as a whole, reports: The study recorded 150 to 200 TCR beta chains that were cytomegalovirus-associated.

The TCR originated in a woman between 18 and 29 years old in good health and CMV-seronegative. The source material was PBMCs. The J gene is TRBJ1-3, the V gene TRBV30; the D gene is possibly TRBD1 (5 bases). The CDR3 bases are TGTGCCTGGGAGACAGACGGAAACACCATATATTTT. Residues: CAWETDGNTIYF.